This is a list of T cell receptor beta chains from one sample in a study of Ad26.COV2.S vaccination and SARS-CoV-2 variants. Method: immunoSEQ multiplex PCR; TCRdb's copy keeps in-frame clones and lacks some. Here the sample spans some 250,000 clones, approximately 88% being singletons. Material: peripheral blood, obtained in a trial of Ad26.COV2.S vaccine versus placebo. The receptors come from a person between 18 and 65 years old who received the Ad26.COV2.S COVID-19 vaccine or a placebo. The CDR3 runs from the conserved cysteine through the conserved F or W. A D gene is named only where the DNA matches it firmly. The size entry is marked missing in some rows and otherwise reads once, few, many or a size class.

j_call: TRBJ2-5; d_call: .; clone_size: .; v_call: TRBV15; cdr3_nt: TGTGCCACCAGCAGAGACCGTCGAGAGACCCAGTACTTC; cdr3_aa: CATSRDRRETQYF
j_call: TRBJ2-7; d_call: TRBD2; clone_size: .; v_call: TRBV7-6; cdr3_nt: TGTGCCAGCAGCCCATGGACAGGGAAAGGACTAGCGGGAGGCGAGCAGTACTTC; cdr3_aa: CASSPWTGKGLAGGEQYF
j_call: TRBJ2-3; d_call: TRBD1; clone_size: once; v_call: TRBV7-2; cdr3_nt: TGTGCCAGCAGCTCCGGGGACAGGGGCACAGATACGCAGTATTTT; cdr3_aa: CASSSGDRGTDTQYF
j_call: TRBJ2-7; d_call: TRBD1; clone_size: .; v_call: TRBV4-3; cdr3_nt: TGCGCCAGCAGCCAAGATATGGGACAGGGGGTCCACGAGCAGTACTTC; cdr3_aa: CASSQDMGQGVHEQYF
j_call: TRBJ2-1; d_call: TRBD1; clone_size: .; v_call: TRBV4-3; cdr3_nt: TGCGCCAGCAGCCAAGACAGGGACAGCTACAATGAGCAGTTCTTC; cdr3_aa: CASSQDRDSYNEQFF
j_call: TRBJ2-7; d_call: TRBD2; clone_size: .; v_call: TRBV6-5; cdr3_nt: TGTGCCAGCAGTTTAGCGGGGGGACCTTACGAGCAGTACTTC; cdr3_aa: CASSLAGGPYEQYF
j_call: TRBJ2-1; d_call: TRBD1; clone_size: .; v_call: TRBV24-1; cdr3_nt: TGTGCCACCAGTACGGGACAGGGGGTATACAATGAGCAGTTCTTC; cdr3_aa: CATSTGQGVYNEQFF
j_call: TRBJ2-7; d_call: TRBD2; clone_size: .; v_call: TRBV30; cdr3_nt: TGTGCCTGGCATCTGACTAGCGGTGGGGGTGGCGAGCAGTACTTC; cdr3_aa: CAWHLTSGGGGEQYF
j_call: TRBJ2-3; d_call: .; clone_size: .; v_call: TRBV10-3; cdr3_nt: TGTGCCATCACTGGCGGGGGCACAGATACGCAGTATTTT; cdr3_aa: CAITGGGTDTQYF
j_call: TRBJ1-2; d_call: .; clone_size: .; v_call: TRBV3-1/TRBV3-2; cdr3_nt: TGTGCCAGCAGCCAACAAACGGCCGTGTATGGCTACACCTTC; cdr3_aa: CASSQQTAVYGYTF
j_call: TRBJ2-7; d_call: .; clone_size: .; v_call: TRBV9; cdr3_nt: TGTGCCAGCAGCGTAGTCTGGGTGGGGGACACGGGGAGCTCTGACCACGAGCAGTACTTC; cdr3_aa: CASSVVWVGDTGSSDHEQYF
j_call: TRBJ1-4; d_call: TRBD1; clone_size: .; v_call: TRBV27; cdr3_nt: TGTGCCAGCAGTTTTACGGGGGCAGGGGGTGAAAAACTGTTTTTT; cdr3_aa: CASSFTGAGGEKLFF
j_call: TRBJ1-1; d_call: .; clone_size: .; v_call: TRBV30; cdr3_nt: TGTGCCTGGAGTAGGCCTGGACGCATGGACACTGAAGCTTTCTTT; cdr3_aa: CAWSRPGRMDTEAFF
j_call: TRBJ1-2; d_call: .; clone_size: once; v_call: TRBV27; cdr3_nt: TGTGCCAGCAGTTCGCAGGGTTCCTATGGCTACACCTTC; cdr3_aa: CASSSQGSYGYTF
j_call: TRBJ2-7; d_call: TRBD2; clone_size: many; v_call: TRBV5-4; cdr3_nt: TGTGCCAGCAGCTTAAGACTAGCGGACGAGCAGTACTTC; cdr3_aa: CASSLRLADEQYF
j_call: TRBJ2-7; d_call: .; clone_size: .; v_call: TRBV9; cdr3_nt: TGTGCCAGCAGCGTAGGAGGCGTTACCGAGCAGTACTTC; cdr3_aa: CASSVGGVTEQYF
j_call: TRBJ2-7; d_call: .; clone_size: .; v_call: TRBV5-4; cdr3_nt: TGTGCCAGCAGCTTGGAAGGGTACGAGCAGTACTTC; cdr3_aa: CASSLEGYEQYF
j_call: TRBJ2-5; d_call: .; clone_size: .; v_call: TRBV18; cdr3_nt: TGTGCCAGCTCGCTATCAGGGTCCCCGGACCAAGAGACCCAGTACTTC; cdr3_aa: CASSLSGSPDQETQYF
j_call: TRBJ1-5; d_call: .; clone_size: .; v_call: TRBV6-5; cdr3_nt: TGTGCCAGCAGAGTAAGGGGGAATAGCAATCAGCCCCAGCATTTT; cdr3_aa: CASRVRGNSNQPQHF
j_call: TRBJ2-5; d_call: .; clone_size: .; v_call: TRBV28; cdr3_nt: TGTGCCAGCAGTCCCTATAATTCGGTGGGAGGGGGCCAAGAGACCCAGTACTTC; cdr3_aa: CASSPYNSVGGGQETQYF
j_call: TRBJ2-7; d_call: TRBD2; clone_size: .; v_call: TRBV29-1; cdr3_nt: TGCAGCGTTGGTTTCGGACTAGCGGGGGCGCCCTACGAGCAGTACTTC; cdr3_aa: CSVGFGLAGAPYEQYF
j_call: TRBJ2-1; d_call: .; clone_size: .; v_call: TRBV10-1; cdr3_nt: TGCGCCAGCAGCCCCTGGCGGGTTGGGGGTGAGCAGTTCTTC; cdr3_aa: CASSPWRVGGEQFF
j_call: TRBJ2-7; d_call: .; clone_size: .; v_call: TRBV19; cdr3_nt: TGTGCCAGTAGTATAGAGCCCGCAGAACCCTACGAGCAGTACTTC; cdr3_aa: CASSIEPAEPYEQYF
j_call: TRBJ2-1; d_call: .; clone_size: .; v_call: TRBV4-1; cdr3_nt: TGCGCCAGCAGCCAAGGACAGGAATACAATGAGCAGTTCTTC; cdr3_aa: CASSQGQEYNEQFF
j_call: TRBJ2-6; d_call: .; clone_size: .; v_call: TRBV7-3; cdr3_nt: TGTGCCAGCAGCCCCTCCCACACTGGGGCCAACGTCCTGACTTTC; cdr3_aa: CASSPSHTGANVLTF
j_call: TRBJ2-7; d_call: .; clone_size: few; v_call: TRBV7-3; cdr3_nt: TGTGCCAGCAGCTTAGACAGCAACTACGAGCAGTACTTC; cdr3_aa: CASSLDSNYEQYF